This passage covers 25 T cell receptor beta chains from one sample sequenced in a study of blood T cell repertoires in COVID-19. TCRdb's copy holds only in-frame clones and misses some; the assay was immunoSEQ multiplex PCR. The table includes roughly 43,000 clones, approximately 85% detected once. The specimen was peripheral blood. Receptor source: a human donor in a cohort sampled during active COVID-19.

This chain joins TRBV9 and TRBJ2-3; 14 bases align to TRBD2. The CDR3 totals 18 residues. CDR1 and CDR2 (germline): SGDLS, YYNGEE. Germline trimming cut 0 bases from V and 1 base from J; bases unmatched to any gene: 4. Written as DNA, the CDR3 is TGTGCCAGCAGCGTAGGGACTAGCGGGGGGAGCGGCACAGATACGCAGTATTTT. Translating it yields CASSVGTSGGSGTDTQYF.

CDR3 coding DNA: TGCAGCGTTGGCGGACAGGGGTCCCACTCTGGGGCCAACGTCCTGACTTTC. Translated, it gives CSVGGQGSHSGANVLTF. V usage is TRBV29-1 and J usage is TRBJ2-6, with TRBD1 matching 9 bases. The CDR3 runs to 17 residues. Germline V CDR1 and CDR2: SQVTM, ANQGSEA. The V gene end was trimmed by 4 bases and the J gene end by 0 bases; junction bases not matched to a gene: 7. The whole variable domain, remainder taken from reference TRBV29-1 and TRBJ2-6, is SAVISQKPSRDICQRGTSLTIQCQVDSQVTMMFWYRQQPGQSLTLIATANQGSEATYESGFVIDKFPISRPNLTFSTLTVSNMSPEDSSIYLCSVGGQGSHSGANVLTFGAGSRLTVL.

CDR3 residues: CASRGQGAAGELFF. For the CDR3, the DNA is TGTGCCAGCAGAGGACAGGGGGCTGCCGGGGAGCTGTTTTTT. This sequence joins TRBV6-6 and TRBJ2-2, with 11 bases that match TRBD1. Trimming took 6 bases from V and 6 from J; bases not matched to a gene: 3. Germline CDR1 is MNHNY and CDR2 is SVGAGI (reference sequence). The CDR3 is made up of 14 amino acids.

V is TRBV19 and J is TRBJ2-7; 9 bases line up with TRBD1. The CDR3 extends over 14 amino acids. The trim removed 6 bases at V and 5 bases at J, leaving 8 bases unmatched. Germline lookup yields CDR1 LNHDA and CDR2 SQIVND (reference sequence). The chain's CDR3 is CASSSGQGSHEQYF. In nucleotides, the CDR3 is TGTGCCAGTAGCTCCGGACAGGGGTCCCACGAGCAGTACTTC.

V is TRBV18 and J is TRBJ2-5, with D possibly TRBD1 on 5 matching bases. V gave up 3 bases and J gave up 2 bases, with 13 bases separating them. The germline V gene encodes CDR1 KGHSH and CDR2 LQKENI. CDR3 length: 15 residues. The CDR3, as DNA: TGTGCCAGCTCACCTAGGACGGACATACAAGAGACCCAGTACTTC. Protein: CASSPRTDIQETQYF.

The chain links TRBV7-8 to TRBJ2-6; 11 bases agree with TRBD1. Per the germline V gene, CDR1 is SGHVS and CDR2 is FQNEAQ. V lost 4 bases to trimming and J lost 2 bases; unmatched junction nucleotides: 7. The CDR3 consists of 18 residues. The CDR3 here is CASSSGQGAPTGANVLTF. The CDR3 DNA is TGTGCCAGCAGCTCCGGACAGGGGGCGCCGACTGGGGCCAACGTCCTGACTTTC.

The gene calls are TRBV11-3 and TRBJ2-3; 12 nucleotides agree with TRBD2. Looked up from germline, CDR1 is SGHNT and CDR2 is YENEEA. There are 18 residues in the CDR3. The junction had 10 bases not matched to a gene; V was cut back by 0 bases and J by 6 bases. CDR3 nucleotides: TGTGCCAGCAGCTTAGATGGGGCTAGCGGGGGGGGCCACGATACGCAGTATTTT. It yields the protein CASSLDGASGGGHDTQYF.

This rearrangement joins TRBV6-5 to TRBJ2-3; 7 bases align to TRBD1. Looked up from germline, CDR1 is MNHEY and CDR2 is SVGAGI. J was trimmed by 2 bases and V by 7 bases; bases with no gene match: 6. The CDR3 has 14 amino acids. CDR3 amino acids: CASKGQRLTDTQYF. CDR3 DNA sequence: TGTGCCAGCAAGGGACAGCGTCTCACAGATACGCAGTATTTT.

This clone occurred a few times. This chain links TRBV6-4 with TRBJ2-3; no clear D. The germline V gene has CDR1 MRHNA and CDR2 SNTAGT. The V end lost 0 bases, the J end lost 0 bases, and 4 bases lay between the germline ends. This CDR3 is 14 amino acids long. The CDR3 sequence is CASSDSGSTDTQYF. DNA of the CDR3: TGTGCCAGCAGTGACTCCGGGAGCACAGATACGCAGTATTTT.

The chain combines TRBV5-4 with TRBJ2-7; D not resolved. Germline V gives CDR1 SGHNT, CDR2 YYREEE (reference sequence). The CDR3 totals 13 residues. The germline V and J ends were trimmed by 1 base and 1 base, with 6 bases remaining between them. The CDR3 DNA is TGTGCCAGCAGCTTGTACGGGTCCTACGAGCAGTACTTC. This codes for CASSLYGSYEQYF. The full variable domain, rest sourced from reference TRBV5-4 and TRBJ2-7, is ETGVTQSPTHLIKTRGQQVTLRCSSQSGHNTVSWYQQALGQGPQFIFQYYREEENGRGNFPPRFSGLQFPNYSSELNVNALELDDSALYLCASSLYGSYEQYFGPGTRLTVT.

The J gene is TRBJ1-6, the V gene TRBV4-3; the match to TRBD1 covers 8 bases. V gave up 0 bases and J gave up 9 bases; unmatched junction bases: 7. The CDR3 extends over 16 amino acids. From germline, CDR1 is LGHNA and CDR2 YSLEER. CDR3 in amino acids: CASSQDGAGGVSPLHF. CDR3 coding DNA: TGCGCCAGCAGCCAAGATGGGGCAGGGGGCGTTTCACCCCTCCACTTT.

The chain recombines TRBV2 with TRBJ2-7; TRBD1 agrees at 9 bases. Germline CDR1 and CDR2: SNHLY and FYNNEI. The CDR3 has 13 amino acids. V trimming: 8 bases; J trimming: 5 bases; junction bases outside the gene matches: 7. CDR3 protein: CASGKGTGHEQYF. CDR3 sequence (DNA): TGTGCCAGCGGCAAAGGGACAGGGCACGAGCAGTACTTC.

The chain employs TRBV18 and TRBJ1-1, with D tentatively TRBD1 (5 bases). Germline loops: CDR1 KGHSH, CDR2 LQKENI. This CDR3 contains 13 residues. Trimming pared 3 bases from V and 0 bases from J, leaving 5 bases between. The CDR3 bases are TGTGCCAGCTCACCGGACATGAACACTGAAGCTTTCTTT. Its translation is CASSPDMNTEAFF.

This sequence joins TRBV28 and TRBJ2-3; 8 nucleotides line up with TRBD1. The V segment lost 5 bases and the J segment 5 bases; nucleotides outside the gene matches: 6. Germline V CDR1 and CDR2: MDHEN, SYDVKM. This CDR3 has 14 residues. The CDR3 DNA sequence: TGTGCCAGCAGTCGGACAGGGTACGGAGATACGCAGTATTTT. Its translation: CASSRTGYGDTQYF. Filled out from reference TRBV28 and TRBJ2-3, the complete variable domain reads DVKVTQSSRYLVKRTGEKVFLECVQDMDHENMFWYRQDPGLGLRLIYFSYDVKMKEKGDIPEGYSVSREKKERFSLILESASTNQTSMYLCASSRTGYGDTQYFGPGTRLTVL.

A remark on this clone: This sample includes further DNA sequences coding for the same CDR3. The V call is TRBV28, the J call TRBJ2-5; TRBD1 might be the D (6 bases). CDR3 length: 13 amino acids. The V gene lost 6 bases and the J gene lost 5 bases, with 13 bases spanning the gap. Germline CDR1 reads MDHEN; CDR2 reads SYDVKM. CDR3 sequence: CASRPQGRETQYF. The CDR3 region has the DNA TGTGCCAGCAGACCTCAGGGGCGGGAGACCCAGTACTTC.

The rearrangement uses TRBV2 and TRBJ2-2, with 8 bases identical to TRBD2. Losses at the gene ends were 6 bases for V and 0 bases for J; bases not matched to a gene: 6. CDR3 length equals 16 residues. The V gene's germline CDR1 is SNHLY and CDR2 FYNNEI. CDR3 bases: TGTGCCAGCAGAGCGAGCGGGGGACCGAACACCGGGGAGCTGTTTTTT. Its translation: CASRASGGPNTGELFF.

The V and J genes are TRBV28 and TRBJ1-2; 9 bases line up with TRBD1. J was trimmed by 4 bases and V by 4 bases; bases with no gene match: 7. This CDR3 has 15 residues. The germline CDR1 and CDR2 sequences are MDHEN and SYDVKM. This chain's CDR3 is CASSSPDRGAYGYTF. CDR3 DNA sequence: TGTGCCAGCAGTTCTCCCGACAGGGGGGCCTATGGCTACACCTTC.

V is TRBV2 and J is TRBJ2-7, with 8 bases matching TRBD2. Germline V gene lookup returns CDR1 SNHLY and CDR2 FYNNEI. This CDR3 spans 15 amino acids. Trimming removed 11 bases from V and 5 bases from J; junction bases left unmatched: 17. In DNA, the CDR3 is TGTGCCCCCCGTGACGCGGGGGGCGGGGGCCACGAGCAGTACTTC. Translated: CAPRDAGGGGHEQYF. The full variable domain, completed using reference TRBV2 and TRBJ2-7, is EPEVTQTPSHQVTQMGQEVILRCVPISNHLYFYWYRQILGQKVEFLVSFYNNEISEKSEIFDDQFSVERPDGSNFTLKIRSTKLEDSAMYFCAPRDAGGGGHEQYFGPGTRLTVT.

The chain carries TRBV6-6 and TRBJ1-2; D is possibly TRBD1 (6 bases). The CDR3 runs to 13 residues. Trimming cost V 5 bases and J 4 bases, with 11 bases left between them. Germline assignment: CDR1 MNHNY and CDR2 SVGAGI (reference sequence). The CDR3 region has the DNA TGTGCCAGCAGTCAAGGACAGACCTATGGCTACACCTTC. Protein sequence: CASSQGQTYGYTF.

The chain couples TRBV3-1 (or the pseudogene TRBV3-2) to TRBJ2-5, with a weak D call TRBD2 (5 bases). Germline V lookup: CDR1 LGHDT, CDR2 YNNKEL (reference sequence). Trimming left V 0 bases short and J 7 bases short, with 12 bases between. The CDR3 is 14 residues long. The CDR3 nucleotides read TGTGCCAGCAGCCAAGATACACGGGGTCGGACCCAGTACTTC. It is translated as CASSQDTRGRTQYF.

V usage is TRBV2 and J usage is TRBJ1-6; D is perhaps TRBD1 (5 bases). The germline gives CDR1 SNHLY, CDR2 FYNNEI. V was pared by 4 bases and J by 9 bases, with 16 bases between. This CDR3 has 15 residues. CDR3 sequence (DNA): TGTGCCAGCAGTGGAGGGACTAACCGAGGTTCACCCCTCCACTTT. Protein: CASSGGTNRGSPLHF.

This rearrangement joins TRBV7-3 to TRBJ2-2; the D gene is possibly TRBD1 (5 bases). V lost 5 bases, J lost 7 bases, and 20 bases lay in between. The CDR3 extends over 16 amino acids. The germline V gene has CDR1 SGHTA and CDR2 FQGTGA. The CDR3 sequence: CASSAQGLLPGGELFF. The CDR3 coding sequence is TGTGCCAGCAGCGCCCAGGGTCTCCTCCCGGGCGGGGAGCTGTTTTTT.

This clone was seen only once. The chain recombines TRBV18 with TRBJ2-1; 9 positions match TRBD1. This CDR3 has 15 amino acids. From germline, CDR1 is KGHSH and CDR2 LQKENI. The V gene end was trimmed by 2 bases and the J gene end by 5 bases; junction bases not matched to a gene: 4. The CDR3 region has the DNA TGTGCCAGCTCACCAGGGGACAGGGAAAACAATGAGCAGTTCTTC. Protein: CASSPGDRENNEQFF.

V is TRBV6-6 and J is TRBJ1-2; no firm D call. This CDR3 contains 12 residues. CDR1 is MNHNY and CDR2 is SVGAGI in the germline V gene (reference sequence). V was clipped by 6 bases and J by 4 bases, with 9 bases between them. CDR3 nucleotides: TGTGCCAGCAGCCCGGACTCCTATGGCTACACCTTC. Its translation: CASSPDSYGYTF.

This clone was seen only a few times. The chain is built from TRBV7-2 and TRBJ1-6, with D maybe TRBD1 (5 bases). V was trimmed by 7 bases and J by 9 bases, leaving 10 bases between them. Germline V CDR1 and CDR2: SGHTA, FQGNSA. The CDR3 covers 12 residues. CDR3 in DNA: TGTGCCAGCAACCTCCAGGGTTCACCCCTCCACTTT. This sequence encodes CASNLQGSPLHF.